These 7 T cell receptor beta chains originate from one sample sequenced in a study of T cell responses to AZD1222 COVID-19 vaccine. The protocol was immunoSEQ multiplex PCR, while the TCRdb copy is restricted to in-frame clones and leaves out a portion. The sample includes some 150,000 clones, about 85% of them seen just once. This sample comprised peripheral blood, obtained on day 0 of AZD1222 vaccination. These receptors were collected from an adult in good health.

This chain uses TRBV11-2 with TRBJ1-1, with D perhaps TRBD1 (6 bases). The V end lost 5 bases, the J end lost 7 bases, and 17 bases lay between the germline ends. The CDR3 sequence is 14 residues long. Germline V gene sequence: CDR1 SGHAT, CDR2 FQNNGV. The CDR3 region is CASSPISADSEAFF. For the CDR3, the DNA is TGTGCCAGCAGCCCGATCAGCGCGGACAGTGAAGCTTTCTTT.

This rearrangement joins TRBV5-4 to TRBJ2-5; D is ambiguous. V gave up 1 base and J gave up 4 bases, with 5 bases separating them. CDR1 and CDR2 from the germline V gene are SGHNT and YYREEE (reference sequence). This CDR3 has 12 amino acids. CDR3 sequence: CASSLNLETQYF. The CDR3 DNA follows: TGTGCCAGCAGCTTGAACTTAGAGACCCAGTACTTC.

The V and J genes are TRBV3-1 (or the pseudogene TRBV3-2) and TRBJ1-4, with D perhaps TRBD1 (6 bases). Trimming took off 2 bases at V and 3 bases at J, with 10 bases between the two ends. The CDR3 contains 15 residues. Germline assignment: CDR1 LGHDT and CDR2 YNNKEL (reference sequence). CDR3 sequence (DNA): TGTGCCAGCAGCCAAACCGGGACACCTAATGAAAAACTGTTTTTT. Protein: CASSQTGTPNEKLFF.

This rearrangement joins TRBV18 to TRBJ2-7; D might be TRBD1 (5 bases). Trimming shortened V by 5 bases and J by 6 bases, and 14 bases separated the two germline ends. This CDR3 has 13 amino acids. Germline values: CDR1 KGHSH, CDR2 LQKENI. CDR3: CASSSGRVREQYF. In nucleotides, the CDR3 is TGTGCCAGCTCATCGGGCAGGGTCCGCGAGCAGTACTTC.

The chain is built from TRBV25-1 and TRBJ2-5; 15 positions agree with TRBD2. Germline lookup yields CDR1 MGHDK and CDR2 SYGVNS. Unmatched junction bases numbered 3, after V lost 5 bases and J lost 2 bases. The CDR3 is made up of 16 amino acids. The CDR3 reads CASSKGLAGGQETQYF. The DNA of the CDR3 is TGTGCCAGCAGTAAGGGACTAGCGGGGGGACAAGAGACCCAGTACTTC.

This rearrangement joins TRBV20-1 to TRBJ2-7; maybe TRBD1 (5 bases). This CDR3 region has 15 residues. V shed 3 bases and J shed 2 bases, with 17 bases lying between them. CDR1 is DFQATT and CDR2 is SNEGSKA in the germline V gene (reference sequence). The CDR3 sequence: CSASQWVRVPYEQYF. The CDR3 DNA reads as TGCAGTGCTAGTCAGTGGGTCAGGGTCCCCTACGAGCAGTACTTC.

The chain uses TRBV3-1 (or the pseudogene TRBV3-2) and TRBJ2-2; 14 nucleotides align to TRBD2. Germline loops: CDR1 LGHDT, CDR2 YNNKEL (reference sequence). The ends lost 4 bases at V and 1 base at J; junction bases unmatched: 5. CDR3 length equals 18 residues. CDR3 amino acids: CASSPGLAGDMNTGELFF. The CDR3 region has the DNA TGTGCCAGCAGCCCGGGACTAGCGGGGGATATGAACACCGGGGAGCTGTTTTTT.